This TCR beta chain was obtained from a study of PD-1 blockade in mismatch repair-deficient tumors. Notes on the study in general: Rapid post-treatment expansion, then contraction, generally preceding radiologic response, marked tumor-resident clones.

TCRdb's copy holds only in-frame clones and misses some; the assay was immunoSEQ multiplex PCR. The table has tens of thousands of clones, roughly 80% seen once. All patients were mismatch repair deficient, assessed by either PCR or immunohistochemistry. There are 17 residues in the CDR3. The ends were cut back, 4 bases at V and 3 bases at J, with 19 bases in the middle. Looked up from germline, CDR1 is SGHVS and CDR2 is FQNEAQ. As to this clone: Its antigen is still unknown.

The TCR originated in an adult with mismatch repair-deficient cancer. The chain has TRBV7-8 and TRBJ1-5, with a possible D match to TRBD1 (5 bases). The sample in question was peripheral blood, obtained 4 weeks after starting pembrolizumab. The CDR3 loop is CASSSTGVWVYNQPQHF. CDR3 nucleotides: TGTGCCAGCAGCTCCACGGGGGTTTGGGTTTACAATCAGCCCCAGCATTTT.